These T cell receptor beta chains were read from a single sample in a study of PD-1 blockade in mismatch repair-deficient tumors. Profiling relied on immunoSEQ multiplex PCR, and the TCRdb table lists in-frame clones only, not all of them. The sample lists tens of thousands of clones, 78% seen once, with more than 2.5% in the top ten. Sequencing used peripheral blood, obtained 4 weeks after starting pembrolizumab. The source is an adult with mismatch repair-deficient cancer. The CDR3 runs from the conserved cysteine through the conserved F or W.

v_gene	j_gene	CDR3aa
TRBV5-1	TRBJ2-6	CASGRGSSGANVLTF
TRBV7-3	TRBJ2-5	CASSASSVETQYF
TRBV11-2	TRBJ1-5	CASSDGRGSINQPQHF
TRBV4-3	TRBJ2-1	CASSQRGGDNEQFF
TRBV4-1	TRBJ2-5	CASSQESSGQETQYF
TRBV2	TRBJ1-2	CASSEDRARGHTF
TRBV25-1	TRBJ2-2	CASSALAESTGELFF
TRBV9	TRBJ2-3	CASSALPDLAPTDTQYF
TRBV4-2	TRBJ1-1	CASSRPGQRNTEAFF
TRBV29-1	TRBJ1-1	CSVGGLSSGTEAFF
TRBV6-5	TRBJ2-5	CASSILTSGLGTQYF
TRBV6-4	TRBJ2-2	CASSDSTWYYGELFF
TRBV27	TRBJ2-1	CASSFTPGTSGGNEQFF
TRBV19	TRBJ1-3	CASSLGVSDVSGNTIYF
TRBV6-5	TRBJ1-2	CASSRDGGHGYTF
TRBV5-6	TRBJ2-7	CASRRGAFEEQYF
TRBV13	TRBJ2-7	CASSPRAHLAGGPMIYYEQYF
TRBV9	TRBJ1-1	CASSVQGRTEAFF